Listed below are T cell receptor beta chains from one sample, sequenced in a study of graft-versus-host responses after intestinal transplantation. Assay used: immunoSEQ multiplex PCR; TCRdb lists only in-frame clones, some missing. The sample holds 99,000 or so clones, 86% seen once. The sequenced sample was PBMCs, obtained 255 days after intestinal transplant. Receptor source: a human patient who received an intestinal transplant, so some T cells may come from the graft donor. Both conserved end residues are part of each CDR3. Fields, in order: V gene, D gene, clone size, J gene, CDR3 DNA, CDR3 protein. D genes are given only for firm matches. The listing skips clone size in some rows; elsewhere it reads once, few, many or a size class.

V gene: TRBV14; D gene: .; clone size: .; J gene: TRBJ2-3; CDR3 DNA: TGTGCCAGCAGCCCAACATCCCATACGCAGTATTTT; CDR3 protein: CASSPTSHTQYF
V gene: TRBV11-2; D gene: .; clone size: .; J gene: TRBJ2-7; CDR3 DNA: TGTGCCAGCAGCTTAGCTGACGGGGTCGCATACGAGCAGTACTTC; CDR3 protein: CASSLADGVAYEQYF
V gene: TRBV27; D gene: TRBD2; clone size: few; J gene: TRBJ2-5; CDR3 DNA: TGTGCCAGCAGTTTATCGGGCGGGGGGTACCAAGAGACCCAGTACTTC; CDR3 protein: CASSLSGGGYQETQYF
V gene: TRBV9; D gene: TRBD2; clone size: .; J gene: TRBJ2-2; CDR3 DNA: TGTGCCAGCAGCCCGGGGGGGCCGAACACCGGGGAGCTGTTTTTT; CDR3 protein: CASSPGGPNTGELFF
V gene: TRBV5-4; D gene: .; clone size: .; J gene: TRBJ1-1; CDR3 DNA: TGTGCCAGCAGCTTGGATGGGGGCGCCACTGAAGCTTTCTTT; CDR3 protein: CASSLDGGATEAFF
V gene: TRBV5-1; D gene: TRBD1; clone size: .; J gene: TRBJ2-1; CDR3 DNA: TGCGCCAGCAGCTTGGGGACAGGGGGCAATGAGCAGTTCTTC; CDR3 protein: CASSLGTGGNEQFF
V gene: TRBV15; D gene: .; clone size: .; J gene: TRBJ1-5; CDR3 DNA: TGTGCCACCAGCAGAGTAGCAGGGTGGCAGCCCCAGCATTTT; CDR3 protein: CATSRVAGWQPQHF
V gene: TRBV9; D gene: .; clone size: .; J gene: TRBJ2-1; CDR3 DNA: TGTGCCAGCAGCCCACGACTAGTCCAGAATGAGCAGTTCTTC; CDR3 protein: CASSPRLVQNEQFF
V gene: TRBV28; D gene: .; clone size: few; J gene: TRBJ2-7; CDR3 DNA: TGTGCCAGCAGTTTCAGTCCCGGTTCCTACGAGCAGTACTTC; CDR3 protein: CASSFSPGSYEQYF
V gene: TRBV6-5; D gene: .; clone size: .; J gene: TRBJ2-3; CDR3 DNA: TGTGCCAGCACAAAGGGGACGGGCGGCACAGATACGCAGTATTTT; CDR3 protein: CASTKGTGGTDTQYF
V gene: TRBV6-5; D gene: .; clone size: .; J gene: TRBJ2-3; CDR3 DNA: TGTGCCAGCAGAGTAGACTCAGGGGGGGATGGTACGCAGTATTTT; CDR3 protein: CASRVDSGGDGTQYF
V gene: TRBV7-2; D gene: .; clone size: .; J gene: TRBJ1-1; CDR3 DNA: TGTGCCAGCAGCCTAGGGAGTTACACTGAAGCTTTCTTT; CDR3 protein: CASSLGSYTEAFF
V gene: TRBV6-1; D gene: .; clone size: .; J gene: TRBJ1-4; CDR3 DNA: TGTGCCAGCAGCATGACACCCTGGGGTGAAAAACTGTTTTTT; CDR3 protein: CASSMTPWGEKLFF
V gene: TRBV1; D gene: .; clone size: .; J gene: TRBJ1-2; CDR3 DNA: TGCACCAGCAGCCAAGATGGGCGCGGCAGTACGGCTGGCTACACCTTC; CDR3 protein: CTSSQDGRGSTAGYTF
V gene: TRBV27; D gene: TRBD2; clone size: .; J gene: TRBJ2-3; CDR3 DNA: TGTGCCAGCAGGCCACTAGCGGGAGGCACAGATACGCAGTATTTT; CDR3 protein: CASRPLAGGTDTQYF
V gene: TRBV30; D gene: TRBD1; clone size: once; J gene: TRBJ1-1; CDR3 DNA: TGTGCCTGGATAGGAGGGGGCGTCACTGAAGCTTTCTTT; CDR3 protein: CAWIGGGVTEAFF
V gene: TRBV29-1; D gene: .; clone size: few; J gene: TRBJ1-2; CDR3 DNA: TGCAGCGTTGGACGGGCGGGCTATGGCTACACCTTC; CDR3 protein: CSVGRAGYGYTF
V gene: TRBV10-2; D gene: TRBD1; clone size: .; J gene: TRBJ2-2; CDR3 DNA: TGCGCCAGCGGACAGGGTTTGGGAACCGGGGAGCTGTTTTTT; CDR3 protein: CASGQGLGTGELFF
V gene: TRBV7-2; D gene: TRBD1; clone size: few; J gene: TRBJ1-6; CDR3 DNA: TGTGCCAGCAGCTTGACAGGGCCCCTCCACTTT; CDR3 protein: CASSLTGPLHF
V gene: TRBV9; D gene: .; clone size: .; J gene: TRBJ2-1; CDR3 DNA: TGTGCCAGCAGCGTAGCCGACAATGAGCAGTTCTTC; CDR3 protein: CASSVADNEQFF
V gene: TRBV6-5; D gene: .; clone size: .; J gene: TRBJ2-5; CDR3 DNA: TGTGCCAGCGGGGGTCGGGGGACCCAGTACTTC; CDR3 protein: CASGGRGTQYF
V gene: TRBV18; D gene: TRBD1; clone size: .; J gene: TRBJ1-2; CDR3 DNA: TGTGCCAGCTCAGATCTGGGACAGACTATTGGTGGCTACACCTTC; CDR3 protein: CASSDLGQTIGGYTF
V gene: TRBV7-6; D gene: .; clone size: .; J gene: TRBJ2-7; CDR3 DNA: TGTGCCAGCAGTCTTAAGGAGGGTGGGCCTGGGGAGCAGTACTTC; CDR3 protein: CASSLKEGGPGEQYF
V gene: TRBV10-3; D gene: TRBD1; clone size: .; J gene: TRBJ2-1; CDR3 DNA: TGTGCCAACTCGGACAGGGACAATGAGCAGTTCTTC; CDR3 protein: CANSDRDNEQFF
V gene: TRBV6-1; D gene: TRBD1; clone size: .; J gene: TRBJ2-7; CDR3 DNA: TGTGCCAGCAGTTCCGGGACAGGGGCGATCTACGAGCAGTACTTC; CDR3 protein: CASSSGTGAIYEQYF
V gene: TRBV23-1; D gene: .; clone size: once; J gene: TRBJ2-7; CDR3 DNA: TGCGCCAGCAGTCAATTGCAGAGAACCTACGAGCAGTACTTC; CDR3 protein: CASSQLQRTYEQYF
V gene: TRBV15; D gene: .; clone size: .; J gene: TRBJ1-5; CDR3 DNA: TGTGCCACCAGCGGACAGCTGAATCAGCCCCAGCATTTT; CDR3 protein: CATSGQLNQPQHF
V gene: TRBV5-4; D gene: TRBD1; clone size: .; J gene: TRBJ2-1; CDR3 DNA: TGTGCCAGCAGCTCCGAACGACAGGGATTGGACAATGAGCAGTTCTTC; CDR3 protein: CASSSERQGLDNEQFF
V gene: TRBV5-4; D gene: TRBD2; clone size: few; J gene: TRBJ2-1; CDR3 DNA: TGTGCCAGCAGCTCCGGACTAGCGGGACGAACTGAGCAGTTCTTC; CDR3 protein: CASSSGLAGRTEQFF
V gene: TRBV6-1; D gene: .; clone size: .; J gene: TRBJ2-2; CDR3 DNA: TGTGCCAGCAGTGAAAACAAGGAAGGGCCCGGGGAGCTGTTTTTT; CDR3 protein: CASSENKEGPGELFF
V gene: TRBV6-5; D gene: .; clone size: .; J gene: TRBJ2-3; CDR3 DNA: TGTGCCAGCAGTTATTACGGGGGGCCGACAGATACGCAGTATTTT; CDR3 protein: CASSYYGGPTDTQYF
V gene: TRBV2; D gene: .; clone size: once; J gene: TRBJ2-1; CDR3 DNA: TGTGCCAGCAGTGACGGCCGATTCCTCTCCTACAATGAGCAGTTCTTC; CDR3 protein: CASSDGRFLSYNEQFF
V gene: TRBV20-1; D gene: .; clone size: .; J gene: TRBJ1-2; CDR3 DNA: TGCAGTGCCCCGGGCATCTATGGCTACACCTTC; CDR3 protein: CSAPGIYGYTF
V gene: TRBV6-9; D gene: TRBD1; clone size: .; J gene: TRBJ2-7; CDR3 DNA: TGTGCCAGCAGTTCCCCCGGGACAGGGAAGGTCGAGCAGTACTTC; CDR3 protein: CASSSPGTGKVEQYF
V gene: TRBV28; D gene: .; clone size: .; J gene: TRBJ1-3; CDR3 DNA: TGTGCCAGCAGTCCTAATCAGAACTCTGGAAACACCATATATTTT; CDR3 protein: CASSPNQNSGNTIYF
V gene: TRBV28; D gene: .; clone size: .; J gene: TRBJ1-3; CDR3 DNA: TGTGCCAGCCACCCACAGGGCTCCGGAAACACCATATATTTT; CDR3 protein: CASHPQGSGNTIYF
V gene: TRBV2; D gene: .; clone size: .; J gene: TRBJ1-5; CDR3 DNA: TGTGCCAGCAGTTCGACAGGAGTCGGCAATCAGCCCCAGCATTTT; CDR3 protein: CASSSTGVGNQPQHF
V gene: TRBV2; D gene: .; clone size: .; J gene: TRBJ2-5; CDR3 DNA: TGTGCCAGCAGTTGGGGGCAAGAGACCCAGTACTTC; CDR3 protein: CASSWGQETQYF
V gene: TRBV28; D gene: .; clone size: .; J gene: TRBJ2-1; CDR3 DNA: TGTGCCAGCAGTCCAGATTTAACTGGGGGTCCTTACAATGAGCAGTTCTTC; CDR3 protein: CASSPDLTGGPYNEQFF
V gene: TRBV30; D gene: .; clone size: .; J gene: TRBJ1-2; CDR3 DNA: TGTGCCTGGAGTGCGGGGGTAGGAGGCTACACCTTC; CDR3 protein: CAWSAGVGGYTF
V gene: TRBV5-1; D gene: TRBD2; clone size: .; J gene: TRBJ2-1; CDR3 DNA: TGCGCCAGCAGCTTAGACGGACTAGCGGGAGTGAATGAGCAGTTCTTC; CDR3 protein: CASSLDGLAGVNEQFF